The 8 T cell receptor beta chains given below trace back to one sample, sequenced in a study of T cells after yellow fever vaccination. TCRdb passed the 5' RACE reads through MiXCR, listing each CDR3 protein once. The sample holds approximately 600,000 distinct CDR3 sequences; roughly an eighth are singletons and the top ten take about 15%. The sample consisted of PBMCs, taken on the day of the yellow fever booster vaccination. These receptors were collected from a man aged 25-45 years who received the YFV17D yellow fever vaccine.

This clonotype turned up a few times. The V and J genes are TRBV5-1 and TRBJ2-3; tentative D call: TRBD1 (7 bases). Germline loops: CDR1 SGHRS, CDR2 YFSETQ. V lost 8 bases and J 2 bases, leaving 15 bases between the germline ends. There are 14 residues in the CDR3. The DNA of the CDR3 is TGCGCCAGTCGACAGGGAGGTTTCACAGATACGCAGTATTTT. Translating gives CASRQGGFTDTQYF.

The table lists this clonotype with a few counts. The chain joins TRBV20-1 to TRBJ2-7, with D possibly being TRBD2 (5 bases). V was pared by 5 bases and J by 1 base, with 12 bases between. CDR1 is DFQATT, CDR2 SNEGSKA, per germline (reference sequence). This CDR3 has 13 amino acids. The CDR3 coding sequence is TGCAGTGCTTACGGACTCGATTCCTACGAGCAGTACTTC. Its translation is CSAYGLDSYEQYF.

At least ten counts were recorded for this clonotype. The rearrangement uses TRBV7-6 and TRBJ2-2, with a weak D call TRBD2 (5 bases). This CDR3 spans 17 amino acids. CDR1 and CDR2 from the germline V gene are SGHVS and FNYEAQ. The V and J ends lost 5 bases and 0 bases respectively, with 16 bases between them. CDR3 sequence: CASSRSSSGANTGELFF. CDR3 nucleotide sequence: TGTGCCAGCAGCCGAAGCTCAAGCGGAGCGAACACCGGGGAGCTGTTTTTT.

This clonotype was observed a few times. This sequence joins TRBV28 and TRBJ1-1; D call uncertain. The CDR3 loop spans 15 amino acids. The ends were cut back, 3 bases at V and 2 bases at J, with 13 bases in the middle. CDR1 and CDR2 (germline): MDHEN, SYDVKM. The CDR3 sequence: CASSFKGRANTEAFF. The CDR3 coding sequence is TGTGCCAGCAGTTTCAAAGGGAGGGCTAACACTGAAGCTTTCTTT.

At least ten counts were recorded for this clonotype. This rearrangement joins TRBV27 to TRBJ2-1, with TRBD2 matching 8 bases. The V and J ends lost 3 bases and 5 bases, in that order; junction bases with no gene match: 3. The CDR3 runs 14 residues. Germline V gene sequence: CDR1 MNHEY, CDR2 SMNVEV (reference sequence). The CDR3 reads CASSFIAGHNEQFF. The CDR3 bases are TGTGCCAGCAGTTTTATAGCGGGACACAATGAGCAGTTCTTC.

This clonotype was seen a handful of times. The chain uses TRBV5-1 and TRBJ1-2; perhaps TRBD1 as D (5 bases). The ends were cut back, 4 bases at V and 2 bases at J, with 12 bases in the middle. Germline V CDR1 and CDR2: SGHRS, YFSETQ. The length of the CDR3 is 14 residues. CDR3 nucleotide sequence: TGCGCCAGCAGCCACGGGACGGCGAACTATGGCTACACCTTC. Translating gives CASSHGTANYGYTF.

This clonotype was seen ten or more times. This sequence joins TRBV6-5 and TRBJ2-5; no reliable D call. V was trimmed by 2 bases and J by 4 bases, leaving 2 bases between them. The CDR3 consists of 11 residues. Germline V gene sequence: CDR1 MNHEY, CDR2 SVGAGI. The CDR3 spells CASSYGETQYF. The CDR3 DNA is TGTGCCAGCAGTTACGGAGAGACCCAGTACTTC.

This clonotype was seen more than once but under ten times. A read error is possible here, since a much larger clone lies one base away. The V and J genes are TRBV10-1 and TRBJ2-2; TRBD2 is a possible D gene (5 bases). V shed 3 bases and J shed 14 bases, with 25 bases lying between them. From germline, CDR1 is WNHNN and CDR2 SYGVQD (reference sequence). CDR3 length equals 16 residues. Here the CDR3 DNA reads TGCGCCAGCAGTGATTCGAGCGGCCTTAGAACGGAGGCTCTGTTTTTT. Translating it yields CASSDSSGLRTEALFF.